Presented here are 3 T cell receptor beta chains from one specimen sequenced in a study of identical twins. Via MiXCR, TCRdb re-called the 5' RACE reads, giving one row per CDR3 protein. The sample lists about 530,000 distinct CDR3 sequences, 12% to 15% occurring once. The same specimen was also included in a second study, on yellow fever vaccine responses in identical twins.

Sequencing was performed on CD4+ T cells sorted from blood. These receptors were taken from a woman between 18 and 29 years old in good health.

Only a few counts were recorded for this clonotype. The chain combines TRBV5-1 with TRBJ2-1, with TRBD1 as a possible D gene (5 bases). CDR3 size: 14 residues. V lost 0 bases and J 7 bases, leaving 11 bases between the germline ends. Looked up from germline, CDR1 is SGHRS and CDR2 is YFSETQ. The chain's CDR3 is CASSLGTQVNEQFF. DNA of the CDR3: TGCGCCAGCAGCTTGGGGACACAGGTAAATGAGCAGTTCTTC.

This clonotype was seen a few times. The chain joins TRBV20-1 to TRBJ2-2; D gene uncertain. Germline V gene data show CDR1 as DFQATT and CDR2 as SNEGSKA (reference sequence). This CDR3 is built from 12 residues. Trimming left V 4 bases short and J 8 bases short, with 11 bases between. DNA of the CDR3: TGCAGTGCTACCGATGGGATGGGGGAGCTGTTTTTT. Amino acid sequence: CSATDGMGELFF.

In this sample, this clonotype turned up a few times. This chain uses TRBV5-5 with TRBJ2-5; TRBD1 matches 7 bases. V gave up 4 bases and J gave up 3 bases; unmatched junction bases: 6. CDR1 and CDR2 (germline): SGHKS, YYEKEE (reference sequence). The CDR3 has 14 residues. This CDR3 is CASSLGTVKETQYF. The CDR3 DNA reads TGTGCCAGCAGCCTTGGGACAGTTAAAGAGACCCAGTACTTC.